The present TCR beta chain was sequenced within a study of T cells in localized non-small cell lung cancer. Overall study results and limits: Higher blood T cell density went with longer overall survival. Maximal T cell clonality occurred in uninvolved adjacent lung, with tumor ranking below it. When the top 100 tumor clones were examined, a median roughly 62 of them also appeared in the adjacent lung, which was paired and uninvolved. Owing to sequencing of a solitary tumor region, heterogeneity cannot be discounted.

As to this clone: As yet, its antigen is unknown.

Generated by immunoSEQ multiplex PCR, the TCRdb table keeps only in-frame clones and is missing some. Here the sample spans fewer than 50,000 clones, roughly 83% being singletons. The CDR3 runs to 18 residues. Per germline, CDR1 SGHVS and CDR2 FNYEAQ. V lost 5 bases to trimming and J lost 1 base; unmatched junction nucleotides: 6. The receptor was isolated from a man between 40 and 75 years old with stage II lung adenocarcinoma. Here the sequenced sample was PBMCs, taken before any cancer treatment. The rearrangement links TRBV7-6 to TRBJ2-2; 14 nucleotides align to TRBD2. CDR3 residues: CASSLRTSGRQNTGELFF. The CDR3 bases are TGTGCCAGCAGCCTACGGACTAGCGGGAGGCAGAACACCGGGGAGCTGTTTTTT.